This TCR beta chain was found in a study of T-cell reconstitution after alpha-beta-depleted transplantation in children. Unique molecular identifiers were incorporated when the TCRbeta library was constructed. TCRdb re-called the PCR reads through MiXCR, storing one row per CDR3 protein. The sample lists about half a million distinct CDR3 sequences, around an eighth occurring once. This clonotype was observed at least ten times. The CDR3 spans 12 residues. V lost 5 bases and J 4 bases, leaving 12 bases between the germline ends. The germline CDR1 and CDR2 sequences are SQVTM and ANQGSEA. The TCR was taken from a human donor who donated a stem cell graft to a child with combined immunodeficiency. Sequenced here: PBMCs from the stem cell graft donor, sampled from the stem cell graft. V usage is TRBV29-1 and J usage is TRBJ2-7; D gene ambiguous. CDR3 nucleotides: TGCAGCGTTCGGTCCCCAGGATACGAGCAGTACTTC. Encoded protein: CSVRSPGYEQYF.